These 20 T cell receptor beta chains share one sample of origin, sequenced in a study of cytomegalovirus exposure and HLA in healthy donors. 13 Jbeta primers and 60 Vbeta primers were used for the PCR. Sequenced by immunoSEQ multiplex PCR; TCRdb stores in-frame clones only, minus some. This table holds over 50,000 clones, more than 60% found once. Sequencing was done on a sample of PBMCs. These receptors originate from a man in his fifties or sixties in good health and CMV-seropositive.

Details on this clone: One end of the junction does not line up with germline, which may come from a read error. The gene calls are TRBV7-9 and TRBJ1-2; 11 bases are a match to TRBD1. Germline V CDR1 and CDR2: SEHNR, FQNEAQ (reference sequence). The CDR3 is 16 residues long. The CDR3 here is CSSSLRTGGASYGYTF. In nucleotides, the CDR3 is TGTTCCAGCAGCCTACGGACAGGGGGCGCTTCCTATGGCTACACCTTC.

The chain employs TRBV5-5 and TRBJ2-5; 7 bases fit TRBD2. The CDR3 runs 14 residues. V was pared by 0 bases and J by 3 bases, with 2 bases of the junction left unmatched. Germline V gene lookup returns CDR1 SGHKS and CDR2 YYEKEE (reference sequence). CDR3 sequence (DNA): TGTGCCAGCAGCTTGGTTGGGGGGGAAGAGACCCAGTACTTC. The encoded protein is CASSLVGGEETQYF.

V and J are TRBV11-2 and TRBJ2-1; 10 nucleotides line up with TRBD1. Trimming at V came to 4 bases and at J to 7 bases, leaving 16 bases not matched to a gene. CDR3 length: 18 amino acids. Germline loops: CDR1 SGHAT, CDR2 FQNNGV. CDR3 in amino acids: CASSSPPDRGRSNNEQFF. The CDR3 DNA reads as TGTGCCAGCAGCTCTCCCCCCGACAGGGGGCGATCGAATAATGAGCAGTTCTTC.

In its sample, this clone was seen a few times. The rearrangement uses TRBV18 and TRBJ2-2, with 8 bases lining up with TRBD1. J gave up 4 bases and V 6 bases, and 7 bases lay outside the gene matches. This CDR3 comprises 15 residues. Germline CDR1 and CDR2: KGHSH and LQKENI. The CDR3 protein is CASSDRGGVTGELFF. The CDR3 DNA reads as TGTGCCAGCTCCGACAGGGGTGGTGTCACCGGGGAGCTGTTTTTT.

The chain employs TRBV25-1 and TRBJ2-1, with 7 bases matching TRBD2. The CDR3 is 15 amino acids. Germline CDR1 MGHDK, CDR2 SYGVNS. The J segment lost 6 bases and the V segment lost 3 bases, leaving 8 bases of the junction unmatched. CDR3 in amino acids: CASSERGSRVNEQFF. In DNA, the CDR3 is TGTGCCAGCAGTGAGCGCGGGAGTCGAGTCAATGAGCAGTTCTTC.

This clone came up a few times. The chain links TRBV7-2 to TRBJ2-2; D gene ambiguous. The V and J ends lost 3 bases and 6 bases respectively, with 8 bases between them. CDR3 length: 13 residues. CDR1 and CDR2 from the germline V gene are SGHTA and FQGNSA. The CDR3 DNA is TGTGCCAGCAGCTTTAGCATCCCCGGGGAGCTGTTTTTT. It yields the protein CASSFSIPGELFF.

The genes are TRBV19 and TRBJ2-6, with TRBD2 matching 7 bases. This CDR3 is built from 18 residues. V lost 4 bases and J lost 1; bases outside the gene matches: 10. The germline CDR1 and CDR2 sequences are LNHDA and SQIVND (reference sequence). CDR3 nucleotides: TGTGCCAGTAGTACCCGGGCTAGCGGTTCTTCTGGGGCCAACGTCCTGACTTTC. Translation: CASSTRASGSSGANVLTF.

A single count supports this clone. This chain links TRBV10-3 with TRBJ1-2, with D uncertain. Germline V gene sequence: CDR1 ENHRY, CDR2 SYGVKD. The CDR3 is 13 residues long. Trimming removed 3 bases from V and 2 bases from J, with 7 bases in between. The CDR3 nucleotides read TGTGCCATCAGTGATATTTTAAACTATGGCTACACCTTC. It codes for CAISDILNYGYTF.

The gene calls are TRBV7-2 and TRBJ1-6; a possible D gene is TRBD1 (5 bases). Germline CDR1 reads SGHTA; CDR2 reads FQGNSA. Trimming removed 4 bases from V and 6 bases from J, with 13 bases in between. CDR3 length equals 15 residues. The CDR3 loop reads CASSSTGLGNSPLHF. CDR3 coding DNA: TGTGCCAGCAGCTCCACAGGTCTGGGTAATTCACCCCTCCACTTT.

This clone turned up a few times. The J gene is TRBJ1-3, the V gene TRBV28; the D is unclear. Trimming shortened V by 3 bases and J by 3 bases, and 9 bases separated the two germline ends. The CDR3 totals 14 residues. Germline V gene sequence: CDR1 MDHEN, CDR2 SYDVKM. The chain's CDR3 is CASSFRRFGNTIYF. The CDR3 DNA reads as TGTGCCAGCAGTTTTCGCAGGTTTGGAAACACCATATATTTT.

CDR3 coding DNA: TGCAGCGTTGGACTAGCATTTGGGGAGACCCAGTACTTC. Protein sequence: CSVGLAFGETQYF. The chain combines TRBV29-1 with TRBJ2-5, with TRBD2 identical over 7 bases. Per the germline V gene, CDR1 is SQVTM and CDR2 is ANQGSEA. The length of the CDR3 is 13 residues. The ends lost 4 bases at V and 5 bases at J; junction bases unmatched: 7.

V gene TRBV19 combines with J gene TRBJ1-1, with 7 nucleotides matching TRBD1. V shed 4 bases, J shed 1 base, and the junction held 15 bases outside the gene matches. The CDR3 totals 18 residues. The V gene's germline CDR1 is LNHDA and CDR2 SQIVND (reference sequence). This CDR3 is CASSNPRQGVRANTEAFF. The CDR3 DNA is TGTGCCAGTAGTAATCCGCGGCAGGGGGTAAGGGCGAACACTGAAGCTTTCTTT.

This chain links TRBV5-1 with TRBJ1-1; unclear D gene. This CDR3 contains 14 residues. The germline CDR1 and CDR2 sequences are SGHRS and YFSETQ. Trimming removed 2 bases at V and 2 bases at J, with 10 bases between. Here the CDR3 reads CASSLLEFNTEAFF. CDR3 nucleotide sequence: TGCGCCAGCAGCTTACTAGAGTTCAACACTGAAGCTTTCTTT.

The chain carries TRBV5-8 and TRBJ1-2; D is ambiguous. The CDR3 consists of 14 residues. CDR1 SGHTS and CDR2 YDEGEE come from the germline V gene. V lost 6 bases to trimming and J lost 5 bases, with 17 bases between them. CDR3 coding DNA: TGTGCCAGCAAAGGGAGGGCGTCCCTATATGGCTACACCTTC. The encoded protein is CASKGRASLYGYTF.

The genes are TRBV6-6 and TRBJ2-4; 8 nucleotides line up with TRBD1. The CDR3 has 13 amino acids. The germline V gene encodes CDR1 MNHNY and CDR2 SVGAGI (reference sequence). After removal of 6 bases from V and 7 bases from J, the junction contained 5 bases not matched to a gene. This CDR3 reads CASSGQGRNIQYF. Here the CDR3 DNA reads TGTGCCAGCAGCGGACAGGGCCGCAACATTCAGTACTTC.

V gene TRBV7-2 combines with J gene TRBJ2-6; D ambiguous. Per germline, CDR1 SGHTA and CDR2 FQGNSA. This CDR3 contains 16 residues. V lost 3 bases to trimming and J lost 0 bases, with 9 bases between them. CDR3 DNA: TGTGCCAGCAGCTTTGCAGGTACCTCTGGGGCCAACGTCCTGACTTTC. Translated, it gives CASSFAGTSGANVLTF.

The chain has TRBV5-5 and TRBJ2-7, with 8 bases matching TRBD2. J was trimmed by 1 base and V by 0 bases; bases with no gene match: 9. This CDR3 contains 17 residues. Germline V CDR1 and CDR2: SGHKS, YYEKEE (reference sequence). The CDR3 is CASSLALRSGGSYEQYF. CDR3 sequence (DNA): TGTGCCAGCAGCTTGGCCCTTCGATCGGGGGGGTCCTACGAGCAGTACTTC.

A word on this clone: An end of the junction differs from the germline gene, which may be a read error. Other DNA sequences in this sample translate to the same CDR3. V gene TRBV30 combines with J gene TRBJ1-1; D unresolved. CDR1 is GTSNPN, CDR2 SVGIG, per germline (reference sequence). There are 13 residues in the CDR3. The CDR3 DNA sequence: TGTGACTGGAGCGTACTCGTCGGGTCTGAAGCTTTCTTT. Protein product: CDWSVLVGSEAFF.

The CDR3 coding sequence is TGTGCCATCAGCGGATCGGGGGGCGCTGAGACCCAGTACTTC. Translation: CAISGSGGAETQYF. The chain employs TRBV10-3 and TRBJ2-5; D may be TRBD2 (7 bases). Germline CDR1 is ENHRY and CDR2 is SYGVKD. V lost 6 bases, J lost 5 bases, and 16 bases lay in between. CDR3 size: 14 residues.

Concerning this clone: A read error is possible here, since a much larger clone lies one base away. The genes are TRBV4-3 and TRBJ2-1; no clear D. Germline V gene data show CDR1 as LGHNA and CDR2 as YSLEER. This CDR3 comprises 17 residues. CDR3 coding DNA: TGCCCCAGCAGCCAAGATATCATCGTACTCATCTACAATGAGCAGTTCTTC. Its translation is CPSSQDIIVLIYNEQFF.